This T cell receptor (beta chain) derives from a study of Graves' ophthalmopathy and Graves' hyperthyroidism. The V gene's germline CDR1 is DFQATT and CDR2 SNEGSKA (reference sequence). The CDR3 sequence is 15 residues long. V was clipped by 0 bases and J by 1 base, with 12 bases between them. Amplifying from RNA transcripts, the study obtained TCR beta CDR3 regions. Second-round multiplex PCR came after a first-round RT-PCR that employed HTBI primers. TCRdb analysed the multiplex PCR reads with MiXCR anew, one entry per CDR3 protein. The sample has roughly 160,000 distinct CDR3 sequences, around two fifths seen once; the top ten hold around 5.5%.

Sequencing was carried out using peripheral blood. This sequence joins TRBV20-1 and TRBJ1-1, with D perhaps matching TRBD1 (5 bases). The clonotype comes from a middle-aged woman with Graves' ophthalmopathy. The CDR3, as DNA: TGCAGTGCTAGAGATTGGGACGGCCAGAACACTGAAGCTTTCTTT. It specifies CSARDWDGQNTEAFF.